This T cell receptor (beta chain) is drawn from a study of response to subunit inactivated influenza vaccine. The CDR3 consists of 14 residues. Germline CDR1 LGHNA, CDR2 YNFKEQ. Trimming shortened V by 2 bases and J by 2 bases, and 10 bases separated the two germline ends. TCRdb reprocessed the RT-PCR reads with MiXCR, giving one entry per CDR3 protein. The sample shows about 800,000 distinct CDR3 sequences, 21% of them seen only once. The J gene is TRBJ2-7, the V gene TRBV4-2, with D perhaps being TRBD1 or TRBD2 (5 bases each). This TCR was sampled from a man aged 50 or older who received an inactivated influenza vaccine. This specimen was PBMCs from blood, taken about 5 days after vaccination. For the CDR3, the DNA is TGTGCCAGCAGCCAAACCGGGACCACCTACGAGCAGTACTTC. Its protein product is CASSQTGTTYEQYF.